One sample yielded the 26 T cell receptor beta chains listed below, sequenced in a study of blood T cell repertoires in COVID-19 (dated by TCRdb to 2020 to 2022). The method was the immunoSEQ multiplex PCR assay. TCRdb holds this immuneACCESS table with in-frame rearrangements only. Some clones are missing; in checked studies, unresolved V genes explain under half, and the rest has no known cause. For this sample the table gives approximately 250,000 clones, of which roughly 85% were detected only once. 5.1% of the sample belongs to the ten largest clones. Sequenced input: peripheral blood. The receptors come from a man in his fifties with COVID-19, enrolled during active disease.

This sequence joins TRBV28 and TRBJ1-5; TRBD1 agrees at 10 bases. CDR3 size: 16 residues. Germline CDR1 and CDR2: MDHEN and SYDVKM. V shed 3 bases and J 7 bases; nucleotides not matched to a gene: 9. This CDR3 reads CASSFLTGGQKQPQHF. The CDR3 DNA follows: TGTGCCAGCAGTTTCCTGACAGGGGGCCAAAAACAGCCCCAGCATTTT.

This chain joins TRBV6-5 and TRBJ2-2, with 8 bases lining up with TRBD2. From germline, CDR1 is MNHEY and CDR2 SVGAGI. The CDR3 length is 15 residues. V was clipped by 8 bases and J by 5 bases; unmatched bases: 10. The CDR3 DNA reads TGTGCCAGCTCCGGGGGGGGGCAGGGAACCGGGGAGCTGTTTTTT. Protein: CASSGGGQGTGELFF.

The chain recombines TRBV29-1 with TRBJ1-1; tentatively, D is TRBD1 (5 bases). This CDR3 comprises 15 residues. Germline assignment: CDR1 SQVTM and CDR2 ANQGSEA. The V end was cut by 4 bases, the J end by 1 base, with 16 bases between. CDR3: CSVGRPRGQNTEAFF. For the CDR3, the DNA is TGCAGCGTTGGGCGGCCCCGAGGACAGAACACTGAAGCTTTCTTT.

CDR3 residues: CTSRGEQGAWVTEAFF. In DNA form, the CDR3 reads TGCACCAGCAGAGGGGAACAGGGGGCTTGGGTCACTGAAGCTTTCTTT. This chain connects TRBV1 to TRBJ1-1; TRBD1 reflects the table's D call only, with no check against the DNA. TRBV1 is listed as a pseudogene. The CDR3 is 16 residues long.

This sequence joins TRBV7-9 and TRBJ1-3; tentative D call: TRBD1 (6 bases). With 4 bases removed from V and 0 bases from J, the gap between germline ends came to 16 bases. CDR3 length: 17 residues. Germline V CDR1 and CDR2: SEHNR, FQNEAQ (reference sequence). This chain's CDR3 is CASSSILDRNSGNTIYF. For the CDR3, the DNA is TGTGCCAGCAGCTCAATTCTAGACAGGAACTCTGGAAACACCATATATTTT.

This clone came up once. The chain is built from TRBV6-6 and TRBJ2-3; D remains ambiguous. The V end lost 0 bases, the J end lost 2 bases, and 6 bases lay between the germline ends. In germline, CDR1 is MNHNY, CDR2 SVGAGI (reference sequence). CDR3 length equals 14 residues. The CDR3 DNA follows: TGTGCCAGCAGTTACTCGAGGTACACAGATACGCAGTATTTT. It yields the protein CASSYSRYTDTQYF.

V gene TRBV5-1 combines with J gene TRBJ1-2, with 10 bases identical to TRBD1. V gave up 4 bases and J gave up 3 bases; unmatched junction bases: 6. CDR1 is SGHRS and CDR2 is YFSETQ in the germline V gene. CDR3 length: 15 residues. The CDR3 bases are TGCGCCAGCAGCCCGGGACAGGGGATGGACTATGGCTACACCTTC. Encoded protein: CASSPGQGMDYGYTF.

V and J are TRBV4-2 and TRBJ2-3, with 9 bases fitting TRBD2. The CDR3 has 16 residues. The V and J ends lost 2 bases and 0 bases, in that order; junction bases with no gene match: 3. Germline CDR1 LGHNA, CDR2 YNFKEQ. The CDR3 DNA reads TGTGCCAGCAGCCAATTAGCGGGGGTTAGCACAGATACGCAGTATTTT. Amino acids: CASSQLAGVSTDTQYF.

In this sample, this clone turned up once. The chain has TRBV5-1 and TRBJ2-3, with TRBD2 as a possible D gene (5 bases). The CDR3 length is 12 residues. Between the trimmed V and J ends, which lost 4 bases and 6 bases, there was a span of 9 bases. CDR1 is SGHRS and CDR2 is YFSETQ in the germline V gene. CDR3 region: CASSRPGDTQYF. The CDR3 nucleotides are TGCGCCAGCAGCCGTCCGGGGGATACGCAGTATTTT.

V gene TRBV7-3 combines with J gene TRBJ2-1, with D perhaps matching TRBD2 (5 bases). CDR3 size: 14 residues. CDR1 and CDR2 (germline): SGHTA, FQGTGA. V was shortened by 0 bases and J by 5 bases, with 8 bases between the two germline ends. CDR3 region: CASSLTSGNNEQFF. In DNA form, the CDR3 reads TGTGCCAGCAGCTTAACTTCCGGGAACAATGAGCAGTTCTTC.

The rearrangement links TRBV24-1 to TRBJ1-2, with D possibly matching TRBD1 (6 bases). CDR1 is KGHDR, CDR2 SFDVKD, per germline. Trimming stripped 4 bases from V and 2 bases from J, with 19 bases between. The CDR3 spans 17 residues. In DNA, the CDR3 is TGTGCCACCAGTGACCCCGGTAGAGGGCAGGGGAACTATGGCTACACCTTC. This gives the protein CATSDPGRGQGNYGYTF.

The CDR3 protein is CASSLRQGISEKLFF. The CDR3 coding sequence is TGTGCCAGCAGCCTCCGACAGGGGATAAGTGAAAAACTGTTTTTT. The V call is TRBV27, the J call TRBJ1-4, with 8 bases identical to TRBD1. The germline CDR1 and CDR2 sequences are MNHEY and SMNVEV (reference sequence). There are 15 residues in the CDR3. The ends lost 6 bases at V and 7 bases at J; junction bases unmatched: 10.

The CDR3 DNA sequence: TGTGCCAGTTCTGGACAGGGATCTCAGCCCCAGCATTTT. This codes for CASSGQGSQPQHF. The chain combines TRBV19 with TRBJ1-5; 8 nucleotides align to TRBD1. The V and J ends lost 8 bases and 6 bases, in that order; junction bases with no gene match: 6. This CDR3 contains 13 residues. Germline CDR1 is LNHDA and CDR2 is SQIVND (reference sequence).

This rearrangement joins TRBV24-1 to TRBJ2-1; 8 bases map to TRBD2. V lost 1 base to trimming and J lost 6 bases; unmatched junction nucleotides: 4. Germline V gives CDR1 KGHDR, CDR2 SFDVKD. The CDR3 sequence is 15 residues long. The CDR3 reads CATSDFFRGGNEQFF. In DNA form, the CDR3 reads TGTGCCACCAGTGATTTCTTCCGGGGGGGCAATGAGCAGTTCTTC.

The chain uses TRBV5-1 and TRBJ2-1; 7 bases are a match to TRBD2. The CDR3 is made up of 14 amino acids. Unmatched junction bases numbered 6, after V lost 5 bases and J lost 4 bases. CDR1 SGHRS and CDR2 YFSETQ come from the germline V gene. The CDR3 here is CASSGTTRYNEQFF. CDR3 DNA: TGCGCCAGCAGTGGGACTACCAGATACAATGAGCAGTTCTTC.

CDR3 sequence reads: CAWRGVNTGELFF. The DNA of the CDR3 is TGTGCCTGGAGAGGGGTGAACACCGGGGAGCTGTTTTTT. This chain connects TRBV30 to TRBJ2-2, with a possible D match to TRBD1 (5 bases). V was pared by 3 bases and J by 1 base, with 6 bases between. This CDR3 region has 13 residues. Looked up from germline, CDR1 is GTSNPN and CDR2 is SVGIG (reference sequence).

This clone is a singleton in its sample. V and J are TRBV10-2 and TRBJ2-3; 8 nucleotides match TRBD1. V was clipped by 2 bases and J by 5 bases; unmatched bases: 6. Germline V lookup: CDR1 WSHSY, CDR2 SAAADI. This CDR3 region has 15 residues. CDR3 DNA: TGCGCCAGCAGTGAGCCCCAGGGGGCGGTAGATACGCAGTATTTT. It is translated as CASSEPQGAVDTQYF.

The CDR3 DNA follows: TGTGCCATCCGCGGGGGGAGTAGCACTGAAGCTTTCTTT. Residues: CAIRGGSSTEAFF. The rearrangement uses TRBV10-3 and TRBJ1-1, with a weak D call TRBD1 (5 bases). The CDR3 is 13 amino acids. From germline, CDR1 is ENHRY and CDR2 SYGVKD. Trimming removed 8 bases at V and 4 bases at J, with 14 bases between.

The CDR3 region has the DNA TGTGCCTGGAGTTCCCAGGGGGCAAGTGAAGCTTTCTTT. Its protein product is CAWSSQGASEAFF. The gene calls are TRBV30 and TRBJ1-1; 8 bases are a match to TRBD1. The CDR3 extends over 13 amino acids. V was pared by 2 bases and J by 7 bases, with 6 bases of the junction left unmatched. CDR1 and CDR2 from the germline V gene are GTSNPN and SVGIG (reference sequence).

The CDR3 DNA follows: TGTGCCAGCAGCTTGGGACTAGCCCAGAACACCGGGGAGCTGTTTTTT. Its translation is CASSLGLAQNTGELFF. This sequence joins TRBV5-5 and TRBJ2-2; 7 bases line up with TRBD2. Germline assignment: CDR1 SGHKS and CDR2 YYEKEE (reference sequence). The V and J ends lost 0 bases and 1 base, in that order; junction bases with no gene match: 3. The CDR3 extends over 16 amino acids.

The rearrangement joins TRBV15 to TRBJ2-1; D unclear. The CDR3 spans 14 residues. Between the trimmed V and J ends, which lost 0 bases and 6 bases, there was a span of 9 bases. CDR1 and CDR2 (germline): LNHNV, YYDKDF (reference sequence). CDR3: CATSRDRGANEQFF. CDR3 coding DNA: TGTGCCACCAGCAGAGATAGAGGAGCCAATGAGCAGTTCTTC. The complete variable domain, with remaining parts taken from reference TRBV15 and TRBJ2-1, reads DAMVIQNPRYQVTQFGKPVTLSCSQTLNHNVMYWYQQKSSQAPKLLFHYYDKDFNNEADTPDNFQSRRPNTSFCFLDIRSPGLGDTAMYLCATSRDRGANEQFFGPGTRLTVL.

The V and J genes are TRBV6-4 and TRBJ2-3; 13 bases map to TRBD2. CDR1 is MRHNA, CDR2 SNTAGT, per germline. The CDR3 sequence is 14 residues long. Germline trimming cut 5 bases from V and 8 bases from J; bases unmatched to any gene: 4. This chain's CDR3 is CASSLTSGGTTQYF. The CDR3 region has the DNA TGTGCCAGCAGTTTGACTAGCGGGGGGACTACGCAGTATTTT.

This chain uses TRBV6-5 with TRBJ2-1; weak D call: TRBD1 (5 bases). Trimming removed 6 bases at V and 4 bases at J, with 10 bases between. Germline V gives CDR1 MNHEY, CDR2 SVGAGI. The CDR3 has 13 amino acids. The CDR3 sequence is CASRQDEYNEQFF. The CDR3 DNA reads TGTGCCAGCAGACAGGACGAGTACAATGAGCAGTTCTTC.

V and J are TRBV11-2 and TRBJ2-1; D is unclear. The CDR3 sequence is 12 residues long. V shed 6 bases and J shed 7 bases, with 10 bases lying between them. Germline CDR1 SGHAT, CDR2 FQNNGV. CDR3 region: CASSQNGNEQFF. CDR3 in DNA: TGTGCCAGCAGTCAGAACGGGAATGAGCAGTTCTTC.

The chain's CDR3 is CASSLGTGYDIPEAFF. CDR3 DNA sequence: TGTGCCAGCAGTTTAGGGACAGGGTATGATATCCCTGAAGCTTTCTTT. The rearrangement uses TRBV6-2 or TRBV6-3 and TRBJ1-1; the match to TRBD1 covers 9 bases. The CDR3 sequence is 16 residues long. Germline CDR1 and CDR2: MNHEY and SVGEGT. J gave up 6 bases and V 4 bases, and 12 bases lay outside the gene matches.

This clone was observed a handful of times. The chain is built from TRBV5-1 and TRBJ2-5; 9 bases line up with TRBD2. Trimming removed 4 bases from V and 1 base from J; junction bases left unmatched: 5. This CDR3 has 15 residues. CDR1 SGHRS and CDR2 YFSETQ come from the germline V gene. The CDR3 here is CASSKLSGGQETQYF. CDR3 in DNA: TGCGCCAGCAGCAAACTTAGCGGGGGCCAAGAGACCCAGTACTTC.